The rows below give T cell receptor beta chains drawn from one sample of a study of blood T cell repertoires in COVID-19. TCRdb's table, derived via immunoSEQ multiplex PCR, lists solely in-frame clones and lacks some. The table shows under 200,000 clones, with more than 70% occurring only once. Material for sequencing was PBMCs or T cells enriched from blood (not recorded which). These receptors all stem from a man between 60 and 75 years old who had recovered from COVID-19. CDR3s include the opening cysteine and the closing phenylalanine or tryptophan.

v_call cdr3_aa
TRBV10-3 CAISETGPRQPQHF
TRBV9 CASSVGQYNSPLHF
TRBV6-5 CASSYQTGAAEKLFF
TRBV6-6 CASSYGGGETQYF
TRBV6-5 CASTISGSYNEQFF
TRBV11-2 CASSLEGTGPYEQYF
TRBV6-1 CASSVSSGILAGELFF
TRBV9 CASSVFQGSRQFF
TRBV7-3 CASSFPPGQGPEAFF
TRBV5-6 CASSPGTSGRETQYF
TRBV5-4 CASSSGGQISGNTIYF
TRBV12-3/TRBV12-4 CASSSSSDTQYF
TRBV6-5 CASSPGESETQYF
TRBV19 CASQAGTSNYGYTF
TRBV9 CASSSILATGELFF
TRBV5-5 CASSTGTLEQYF
TRBV5-1 CASSLGGQQYEQYF
TRBV6-5 CASSPGTAKNSPLHF
TRBV28 CASRNMAGERSYSNQPQHF
TRBV3-1/TRBV3-2 CASSLQGGSYNEQFF
TRBV24-1 CATSDLGLAPNTGELFF
TRBV6-5 CASNPRGQGNTEAFF
TRBV7-2 CASSLGQGDNQPQHF